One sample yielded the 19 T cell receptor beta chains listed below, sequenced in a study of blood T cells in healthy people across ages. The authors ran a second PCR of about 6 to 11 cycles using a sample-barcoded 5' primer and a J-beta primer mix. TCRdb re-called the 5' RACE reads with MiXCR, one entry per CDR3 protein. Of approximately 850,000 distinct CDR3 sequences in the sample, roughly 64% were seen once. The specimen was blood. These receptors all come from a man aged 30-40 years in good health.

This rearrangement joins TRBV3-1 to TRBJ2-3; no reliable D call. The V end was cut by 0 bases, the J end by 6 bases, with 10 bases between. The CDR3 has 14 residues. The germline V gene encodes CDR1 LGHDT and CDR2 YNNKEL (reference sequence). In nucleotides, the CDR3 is TGTGCCAGCAGCCAAGAAAAACAGACGGATACGCAGTATTTT. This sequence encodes CASSQEKQTDTQYF.

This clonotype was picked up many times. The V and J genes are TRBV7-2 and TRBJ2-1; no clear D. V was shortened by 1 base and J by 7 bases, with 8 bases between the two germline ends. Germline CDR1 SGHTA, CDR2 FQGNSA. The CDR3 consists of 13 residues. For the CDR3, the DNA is TGTGCCAGCAGCTTAGGGCCACAAAATGAGCAGTTCTTC. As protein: CASSLGPQNEQFF.

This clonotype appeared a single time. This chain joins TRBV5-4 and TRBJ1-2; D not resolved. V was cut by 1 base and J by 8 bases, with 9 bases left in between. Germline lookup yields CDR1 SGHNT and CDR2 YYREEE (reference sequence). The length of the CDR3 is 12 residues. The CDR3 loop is CASSLNRAGYTF. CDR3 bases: TGTGCCAGCAGCTTGAACAGAGCAGGCTACACCTTC.

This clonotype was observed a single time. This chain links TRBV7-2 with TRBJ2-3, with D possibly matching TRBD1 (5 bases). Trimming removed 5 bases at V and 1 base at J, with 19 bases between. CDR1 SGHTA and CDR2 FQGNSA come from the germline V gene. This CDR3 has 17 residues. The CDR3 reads CASSPVGGPRGTDTQYF. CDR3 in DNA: TGTGCCAGCAGCCCCGTTGGTGGGCCCAGGGGCACAGATACGCAGTATTTT.

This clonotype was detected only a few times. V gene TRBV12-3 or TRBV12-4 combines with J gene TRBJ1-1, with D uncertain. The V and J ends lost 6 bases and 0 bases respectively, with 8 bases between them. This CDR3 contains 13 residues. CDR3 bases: TGTGCCAGCAGAAAGAGATTGAACACTGAAGCTTTCTTT. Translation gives CASRKRLNTEAFF.

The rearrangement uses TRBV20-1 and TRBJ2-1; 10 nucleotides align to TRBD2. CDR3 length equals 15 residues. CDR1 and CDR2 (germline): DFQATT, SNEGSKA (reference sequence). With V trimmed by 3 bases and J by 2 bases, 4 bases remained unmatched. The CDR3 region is CSASWTSGTYNEQFF. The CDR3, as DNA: TGCAGTGCTAGCTGGACTAGCGGAACCTACAATGAGCAGTTCTTC.

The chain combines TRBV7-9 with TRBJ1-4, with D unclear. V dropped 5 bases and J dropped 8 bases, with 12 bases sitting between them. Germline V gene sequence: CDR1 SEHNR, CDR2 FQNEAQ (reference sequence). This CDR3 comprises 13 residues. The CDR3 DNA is TGTGCCAGCAGCATAGAATCCAGAGAAAAACTGTTTTTT. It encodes CASSIESREKLFF.

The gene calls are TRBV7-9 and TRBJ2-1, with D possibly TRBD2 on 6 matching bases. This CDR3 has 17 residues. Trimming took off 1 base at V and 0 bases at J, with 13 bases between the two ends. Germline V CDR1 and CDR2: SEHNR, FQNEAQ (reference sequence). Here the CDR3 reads CASSLEGRGNSYNEQFF. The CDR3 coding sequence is TGTGCCAGCAGCTTAGAAGGTCGGGGGAACTCCTACAATGAGCAGTTCTTC.

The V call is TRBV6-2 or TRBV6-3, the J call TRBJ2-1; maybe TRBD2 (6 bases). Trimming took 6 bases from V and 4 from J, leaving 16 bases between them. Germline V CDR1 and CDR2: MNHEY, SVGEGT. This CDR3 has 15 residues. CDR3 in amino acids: CASSNRGTLYNEQFF. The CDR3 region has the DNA TGTGCCAGCAGCAACCGGGGGACCCTATACAATGAGCAGTTCTTC.

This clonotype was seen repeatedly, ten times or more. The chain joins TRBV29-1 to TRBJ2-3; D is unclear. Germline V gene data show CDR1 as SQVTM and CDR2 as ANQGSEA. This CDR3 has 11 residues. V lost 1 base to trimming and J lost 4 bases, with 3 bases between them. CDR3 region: CSVEGADTQYF. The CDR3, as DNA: TGCAGCGTTGAAGGGGCAGATACGCAGTATTTT.

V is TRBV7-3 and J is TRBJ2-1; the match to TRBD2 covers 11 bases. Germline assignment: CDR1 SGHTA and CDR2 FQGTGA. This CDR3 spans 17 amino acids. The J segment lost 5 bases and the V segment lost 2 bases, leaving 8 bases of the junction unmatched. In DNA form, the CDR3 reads TGTGCCAGCAGCTTACTCGCCGGGACTAGCGGCCACAATGAGCAGTTCTTC. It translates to CASSLLAGTSGHNEQFF.

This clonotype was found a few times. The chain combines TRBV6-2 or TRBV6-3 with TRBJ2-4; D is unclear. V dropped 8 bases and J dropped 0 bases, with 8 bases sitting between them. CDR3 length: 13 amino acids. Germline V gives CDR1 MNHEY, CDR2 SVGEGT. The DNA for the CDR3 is TGTGCCAGCGGAGAAGTAGCCAAAAACATTCAGTACTTC. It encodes CASGEVAKNIQYF.

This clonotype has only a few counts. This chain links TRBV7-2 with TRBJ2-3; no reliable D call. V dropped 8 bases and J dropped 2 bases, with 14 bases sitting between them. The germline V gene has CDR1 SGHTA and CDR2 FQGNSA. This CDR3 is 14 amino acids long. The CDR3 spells CASRSRISTDTQYF. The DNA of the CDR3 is TGTGCCAGCCGGAGCCGGATTTCCACAGATACGCAGTATTTT. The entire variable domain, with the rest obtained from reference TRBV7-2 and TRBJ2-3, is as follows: GAGVSQSPSNKVTEKGKDVELRCDPISGHTALYWYRQSLGQGLEFLIYFQGNSAPDKSGLPSDRFSAERTGGSVSTLTIQRTQQEDSAVYLCASRSRISTDTQYFGPGTRLTVL.

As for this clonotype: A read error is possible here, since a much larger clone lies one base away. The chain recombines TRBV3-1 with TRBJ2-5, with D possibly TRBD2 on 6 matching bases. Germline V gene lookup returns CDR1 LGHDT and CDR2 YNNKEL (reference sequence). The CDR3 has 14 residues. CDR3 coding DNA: TGTGCCGGCAGCCAGAGCGGGCAGGGAGAGACCCAGTACTTC. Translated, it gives CAGSQSGQGETQYF.

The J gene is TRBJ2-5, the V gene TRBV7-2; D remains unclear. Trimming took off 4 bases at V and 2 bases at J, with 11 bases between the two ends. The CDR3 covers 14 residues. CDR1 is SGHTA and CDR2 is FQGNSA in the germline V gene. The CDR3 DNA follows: TGTGCCAGCAGCTCTCCTGCAGGACAAGAGACCCAGTACTTC. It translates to CASSSPAGQETQYF.

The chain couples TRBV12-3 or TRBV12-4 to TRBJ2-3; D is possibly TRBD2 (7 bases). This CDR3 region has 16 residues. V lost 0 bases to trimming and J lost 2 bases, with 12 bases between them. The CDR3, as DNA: TGTGCCAGCAGTTTAGCGGGGGGGCATCTCACAGATACGCAGTATTTT. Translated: CASSLAGGHLTDTQYF.

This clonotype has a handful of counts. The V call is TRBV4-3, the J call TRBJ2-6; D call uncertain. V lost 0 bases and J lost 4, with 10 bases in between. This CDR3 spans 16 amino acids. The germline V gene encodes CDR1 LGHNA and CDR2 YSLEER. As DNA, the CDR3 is TGCGCCAGCAGCCAAGAGGTCGGTGAAGGGGCCAACGTCCTGACTTTC. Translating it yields CASSQEVGEGANVLTF.

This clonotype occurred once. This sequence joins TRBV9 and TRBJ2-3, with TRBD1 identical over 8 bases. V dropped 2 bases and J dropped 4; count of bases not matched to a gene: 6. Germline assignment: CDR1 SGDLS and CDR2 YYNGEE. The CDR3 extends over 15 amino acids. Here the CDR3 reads CASSVGRGRSDTQYF. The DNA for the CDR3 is TGTGCCAGCAGCGTTGGCAGGGGGCGTTCAGATACGCAGTATTTT.

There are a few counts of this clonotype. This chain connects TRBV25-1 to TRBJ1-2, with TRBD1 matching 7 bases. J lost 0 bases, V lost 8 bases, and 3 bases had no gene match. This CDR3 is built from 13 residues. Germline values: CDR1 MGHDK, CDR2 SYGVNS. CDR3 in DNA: TGTGCCAGCGCAGACAGGGCTAACTATGGCTACACCTTC. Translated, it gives CASADRANYGYTF.